A single sample gave rise to the 28 T cell receptor beta chains below, sequenced in a study of cytomegalovirus exposure and HLA in healthy donors. The primer mix had 60 Vbeta and 13 Jbeta primers. This table comes from immunoSEQ multiplex PCR, and its TCRdb copy is limited to in-frame clones, with some not included. The top ten clones hold roughly 12% of a sample with some 100,000 clones, 74% of them seen once. Sequencing was carried out using PBMCs. The receptor source for this set is a woman between 45 and 60 years old in good health and CMV-seropositive.

V usage is TRBV7-9 and J usage is TRBJ2-3; no definite D call. Trimming cost V 2 bases and J 4 bases, with 7 bases left between them. Germline V gene data show CDR1 as SEHNR and CDR2 as FQNEAQ (reference sequence). This CDR3 contains 13 residues. The CDR3 nucleotides read TGTGCCAGCAGCTTAATTGGCCCAGATACGCAGTATTTT. Its protein product is CASSLIGPDTQYF.

This chain connects TRBV5-6 to TRBJ2-1, with 10 bases that match TRBD2. Trimming removed 1 base from V and 6 bases from J; junction bases left unmatched: 10. This CDR3 is 17 amino acids long. The germline gives CDR1 SGHDT, CDR2 YYEEEE. The CDR3, as DNA: TGTGCCAGCAGCTTGAATTTGTTAGCGGGAGGACTCAATGAGCAGTTCTTC. Amino acid sequence: CASSLNLLAGGLNEQFF.

DNA for the CDR3: TGTGCCAGCAGCCTGACAGGGCCTCAAGAGACCCAGTACTTC. As protein: CASSLTGPQETQYF. The gene calls are TRBV5-8 and TRBJ2-5, with 7 positions matching TRBD1. Germline CDR1 SGHTS, CDR2 YDEGEE. The CDR3 length is 14 residues. Trimming removed 4 bases from V and 2 bases from J; junction bases left unmatched: 5.

This clone was detected only once. The rearrangement links TRBV5-6 to TRBJ1-2; the D gene is possibly TRBD1 (6 bases). V lost 4 bases and J lost 4, with 11 bases in between. There are 13 residues in the CDR3. Germline assignment: CDR1 SGHDT and CDR2 YYEEEE. The CDR3 coding sequence is TGTGCCAGCAGCAGGGACACCCGCTATGGCTACACCTTC. Translating gives CASSRDTRYGYTF.

The chain employs TRBV11-2 and TRBJ2-7, with D possibly matching TRBD1 (6 bases). The V gene's germline CDR1 is SGHAT and CDR2 FQNNGV. Between the trimmed V and J ends, which lost 5 bases and 2 bases, there was a span of 13 bases. The CDR3 has 14 residues. The CDR3 spells CASSPSWTAYEQYF. The CDR3 nucleotides read TGTGCCAGCAGCCCGTCCTGGACAGCCTACGAGCAGTACTTC.

The CDR3 sequence is CASSQGPGGYNQPQHF. The CDR3 DNA is TGCGCCAGCAGCCAAGGACCAGGGGGCTACAATCAGCCCCAGCATTTT. This chain links TRBV4-1 with TRBJ1-5; 8 bases agree with TRBD1. V shed 1 base and J 3 bases; nucleotides not matched to a gene: 5. Germline lookup yields CDR1 MGHRA and CDR2 YSYEKL. The CDR3 is 16 residues long.

The genes are TRBV4-1 and TRBJ1-1; D is undetermined. This CDR3 comprises 13 residues. V lost 4 bases to trimming and J lost 1 base, with 7 bases between them. CDR1 and CDR2 (germline): MGHRA, YSYEKL. The CDR3 is CASSLTQNTEAFF. The CDR3, as DNA: TGCGCCAGCAGCCTTACACAGAACACTGAAGCTTTCTTT.

This sequence joins TRBV7-2 and TRBJ2-5, with D perhaps matching TRBD2 (5 bases). CDR3 length equals 15 residues. The ends were cut back, 4 bases at V and 5 bases at J, with 17 bases in the middle. Germline lookup yields CDR1 SGHTA and CDR2 FQGNSA. The CDR3 coding sequence is TGTGCCAGCAGCTCGGGGAGCGGTAGTGTGGAGACCCAGTACTTC. The encoded protein is CASSSGSGSVETQYF. The complete variable domain, with remaining parts taken from reference TRBV7-2 and TRBJ2-5, reads GAGVSQSPSNKVTEKGKDVELRCDPISGHTALYWYRQSLGQGLEFLIYFQGNSAPDKSGLPSDRFSAERTGGSVSTLTIQRTQQEDSAVYLCASSSGSGSVETQYFGPGTRLLVL.

This clone was observed a single time. The chain combines TRBV4-3 with TRBJ2-2, with 11 bases that match TRBD2. V trimming: 5 bases; J trimming: 5 bases; junction bases outside the gene matches: 10. The CDR3 length is 17 residues. Germline V gene sequence: CDR1 LGHNA, CDR2 YSLEER. The CDR3 bases are TGCGCCAGCAGCTCAAGTAGCGGGGGGGGACCTACCGGGGAGCTGTTTTTT. It codes for CASSSSSGGGPTGELFF.

The J gene is TRBJ2-1, the V gene TRBV27, with D possibly being TRBD1 (6 bases). Trimming removed 0 bases from V and 0 bases from J, with 18 bases in between. The CDR3 is 19 residues long. Germline V CDR1 and CDR2: MNHEY, SMNVEV (reference sequence). Written as DNA, the CDR3 is TGTGCCAGCAGTTTATCATGGGGGACAATCCCTAGCTCCTACAATGAGCAGTTCTTC. Translated: CASSLSWGTIPSSYNEQFF.

The chain couples TRBV14 to TRBJ1-2; D remains ambiguous. V was clipped by 0 bases and J by 2 bases, with 16 bases between them. The CDR3 has 17 amino acids. CDR1 and CDR2 (germline): SGHDN, FVKESK. The CDR3 region is CASSQDKRYGSNYGYTF. The CDR3 bases are TGTGCCAGCAGCCAAGATAAGCGGTATGGCAGCAACTATGGCTACACCTTC.

The chain couples TRBV4-3 to TRBJ2-7, with D unresolved. Trimming cost V 0 bases and J 3 bases, with 6 bases left between them. The CDR3 extends over 13 amino acids. CDR1 LGHNA and CDR2 YSLEER come from the germline V gene. The CDR3 DNA reads TGCGCCAGCAGCCAAGATTTTAACTACGAGCAGTACTTC. It yields the protein CASSQDFNYEQYF.

The rearrangement joins TRBV7-6 to TRBJ2-3; 7 bases map to TRBD1. CDR3 length: 16 residues. The J segment lost 0 bases and the V segment lost 5 bases, leaving 8 bases of the junction unmatched. CDR1 is SGHVS and CDR2 is FNYEAQ in the germline V gene. Here the CDR3 reads CASSRDRASSTDTQYF. The CDR3 region has the DNA TGTGCCAGCAGCCGAGACAGGGCGTCTAGCACAGATACGCAGTATTTT.

The V call is TRBV19, the J call TRBJ1-2, with TRBD1 matching 10 bases. J gave up 7 bases and V 5 bases, and 1 base lay outside the gene matches. This CDR3 contains 12 residues. Germline CDR1 and CDR2: LNHDA and SQIVND (reference sequence). The chain's CDR3 is CASSWTGGGYTF. The CDR3 nucleotides are TGTGCCAGTAGTTGGACAGGGGGTGGCTACACCTTC.

The sample holds a few counts of this clone. The chain couples TRBV19 to TRBJ1-4; D is unclear. The V end lost 6 bases, the J end lost 0 bases, and 8 bases lay between the germline ends. CDR3 size: 14 residues. From germline, CDR1 is LNHDA and CDR2 SQIVND (reference sequence). The CDR3 protein is CASRPTATNEKLFF. The CDR3 nucleotides read TGTGCCAGTAGACCTACAGCAACTAATGAAAAACTGTTTTTT. The full variable domain, in which reference TRBV19 and TRBJ1-4 provide the parts outside the CDR3, is DGGITQSPKYLFRKEGQNVTLSCEQNLNHDAMYWYRQDPGQGLRLIYYSQIVNDFQKGDIAEGYSVSREKKESFPLTVTSAQKNPTAFYLCASRPTATNEKLFFGSGTQLSVL.

A note on this clone: Within the sample, other DNA sequences also encode this same CDR3. The chain uses TRBV29-1 and TRBJ2-3; D is uncertain. CDR3 length: 12 residues. Germline V lookup: CDR1 SQVTM, CDR2 ANQGSEA. V lost 7 bases to trimming and J lost 2 bases, with 10 bases between them. CDR3 region: CSAVMYTDTQYF. The CDR3 DNA follows: TGCAGCGCTGTTATGTACACAGATACGCAGTATTTT.

V usage is TRBV4-2 and J usage is TRBJ2-1, with a possible D match to TRBD2 (5 bases). Deletions cut 0 bases from V and 7 bases from J, with 19 bases between. The CDR3 runs to 17 residues. Germline V gene sequence: CDR1 LGHNA, CDR2 YNFKEQ. This CDR3 reads CASSQDTLVKWKNEQFF. The CDR3 bases are TGTGCCAGCAGCCAAGATACACTAGTTAAGTGGAAAAATGAGCAGTTCTTC.

The chain uses TRBV4-2 and TRBJ2-5; 7 nucleotides align to TRBD2. The assigned J gene may be wrong: the sequence end matches TRBJ2-7 better. The CDR3 covers 16 residues. The germline V gene encodes CDR1 LGHNA and CDR2 YNFKEQ. CDR3 coding DNA: TGTGCCAGCAGCCAAGTTTTAAGGGCGGGAGTCTACGAGCAGTACTTC. Translation gives CASSQVLRAGVYEQYF.

The V gene is TRBV7-9, the J gene TRBJ2-1; TRBD2 is a possible D gene (6 bases). The V and J ends lost 1 base and 6 bases respectively, with 19 bases between them. Germline loops: CDR1 SEHNR, CDR2 FQNEAQ (reference sequence). The length of the CDR3 is 17 residues. CDR3 protein: CASSLEGPGTAANEQFF. The CDR3 bases are TGTGCCAGCAGCTTAGAGGGGCCCGGGACTGCAGCCAATGAGCAGTTCTTC.

The chain uses TRBV2 and TRBJ2-1; D perhaps matches TRBD2 (6 bases). CDR1 is SNHLY and CDR2 is FYNNEI in the germline V gene. The V and J ends lost 6 bases and 3 bases respectively, with 15 bases between them. The CDR3 covers 15 residues. CDR3 DNA sequence: TGTGCCAGCAGCCCGCTGGCGGGGTTCTACAATGAGCAGTTCTTC. Protein product: CASSPLAGFYNEQFF.

This clone came up once. The chain is built from TRBV7-3 and TRBJ2-1; D possibly corresponds to TRBD2 (6 bases). The CDR3 is made up of 15 amino acids. Germline CDR1 SGHTA, CDR2 FQGTGA. Trimming stripped 3 bases from V and 2 bases from J, with 11 bases between. The CDR3, as DNA: TGTGCCAGCAGCTTGGGACTCCCGCCCTACAATGAGCAGTTCTTC. Amino acids: CASSLGLPPYNEQFF.

This chain uses TRBV18 with TRBJ1-1; a possible D gene is TRBD1 (6 bases). The V gene's germline CDR1 is KGHSH and CDR2 LQKENI. Deletions cut 5 bases from V and 1 base from J, with 11 bases between. The CDR3 extends over 14 amino acids. CDR3: CASSSLGQNTEAFF. Written as DNA, the CDR3 is TGTGCCAGCTCATCCCTGGGACAGAACACTGAAGCTTTCTTT. Full variable domain (rest looked up from reference TRBV18 and TRBJ1-1): NAGVMQNPRHLVRRRGQEARLRCSPMKGHSHVYWYRQLPEEGLKFMVYLQKENIIDESGMPKERFSAEFPKEGPSILRIQQVVRGDSAAYFCASSSLGQNTEAFFGQGTRLTVV.

The chain uses TRBV4-1 and TRBJ1-1; 7 nucleotides align to TRBD1. The CDR3 loop spans 14 amino acids. Germline V gives CDR1 MGHRA, CDR2 YSYEKL. Germline trimming cut 4 bases from V and 3 bases from J; bases unmatched to any gene: 5. In DNA, the CDR3 is TGCGCCAGCAGCCTTACAGGGGACTACACTGAAGCTTTCTTT. Protein product: CASSLTGDYTEAFF.

This chain uses TRBV7-2 with TRBJ1-4; D may be TRBD1 (6 bases). The CDR3 totals 14 residues. Per the germline V gene, CDR1 is SGHTA and CDR2 is FQGNSA. V was shortened by 5 bases and J by 3 bases, with 10 bases between the two germline ends. As DNA, the CDR3 is TGTGCCAGCAGCGCCCGACAGGCTAATGAAAAACTGTTTTTT. Protein: CASSARQANEKLFF.

This clone was observed once. The gene calls are TRBV19 and TRBJ1-1; TRBD1 might be the D (6 bases). Germline V lookup: CDR1 LNHDA, CDR2 SQIVND (reference sequence). The CDR3 is 14 amino acids. Trimming removed 6 bases from V and 4 bases from J, with 15 bases in between. CDR3 DNA: TGTGCCAGTAGCACAGGGTTAGTGGGCACTGAAGCTTTCTTT. This encodes CASSTGLVGTEAFF.

V is TRBV19 and J is TRBJ2-7; TRBD2 aligns across 8 bases. The CDR3 is 14 residues long. Trimming removed 1 base from V and 3 bases from J; junction bases left unmatched: 2. Germline V CDR1 and CDR2: LNHDA, SQIVND (reference sequence). CDR3 coding DNA: TGTGCCAGTAGTATAGCGGGGGGGCTCTACGAGCAGTACTTC. The encoded protein is CASSIAGGLYEQYF.

The V gene is TRBV28, the J gene TRBJ2-7, with 10 positions matching TRBD2. Germline lookup yields CDR1 MDHEN and CDR2 SYDVKM. With V trimmed by 10 bases and J by 2 bases, 8 bases remained unmatched. The CDR3 extends over 14 amino acids. Written as DNA, the CDR3 is TGTGCCACCCGAACTAGCGGGATCACCTACGAGCAGTACTTC. Encoded protein: CATRTSGITYEQYF.

This clone showed up just a few times. The chain uses TRBV10-3 and TRBJ2-1; 12 nucleotides line up with TRBD2. Germline V gives CDR1 ENHRY, CDR2 SYGVKD. The CDR3 spans 15 residues. The V and J ends lost 3 bases and 7 bases, in that order; junction bases with no gene match: 4. The CDR3 DNA reads as TGTGCCATCAGTGATCGGACTAGCGGGACAAATGAGCAGTTCTTC. Protein: CAISDRTSGTNEQFF.